A selection of T cell receptor beta chains follows, all from one sample in a study of shared clonotypes between healthy human individuals. Assay used: immunoSEQ multiplex PCR; TCRdb lists only in-frame clones, some missing. The sample has around 2.5 million clones, approximately 93% seen once. Sequencing used naive CD4+ T cells from PBMCs. The receptor set was obtained from a man between 18 and 29 years old in good health. Some clones in this sample may be carry-over from other donors' samples. CDR3s include the opening cysteine and the closing phenylalanine or tryptophan. A D gene is named only where the DNA matches it firmly. A clone size is listed for some rows: how often the clone was seen (once, few, many), or a class if it is expanded.

d_gene	v_gene	j_gene	abundance	CDR3aa	CDR3nt
.	TRBV11-1	TRBJ1-1	once	CASSSRAGALNTEAFF	TGTGCCAGCAGCTCACGGGCCGGGGCCCTGAACACTGAAGCTTTCTTT
.	TRBV11-2	TRBJ1-2	.	CASSPTGSAETWLGYTF	TGTGCCAGCAGTCCTACCGGGTCGGCGGAGACTTGGCTGGGCTACACCTTC
.	TRBV5-1	TRBJ1-4	.	CASSLSTNEKLFF	TGCGCCAGCAGCTTATCGACTAATGAAAAACTGTTTTTT
TRBD1	TRBV2	TRBJ1-1	.	CASGTQGADLSAFF	TGTGCCAGCGGCACCCAGGGGGCCGACCTTTCGGCTTTCTTT
.	TRBV7-3	TRBJ2-3	.	CASSPLTGPTDTQYF	TGTGCCAGCAGCCCCCTGACAGGTCCCACAGATACGCAGTATTTT
.	TRBV13	TRBJ2-2	once	CASSLVLYGFSNTGELFF	TGTGCCAGCAGCTTAGTTCTGTACGGGTTTTCGAACACCGGGGAGCTGTTTTTT
TRBD2	TRBV18	TRBJ2-3	once	CASSPPGLNPDTQYF	TGTGCCAGCTCACCACCGGGACTAAACCCAGATACGCAGTATTTT
.	TRBV27	TRBJ2-1	.	CASSLLAVYNEQFF	TGTGCCAGCAGTTTGCTAGCAGTTTACAATGAGCAGTTCTTC
.	TRBV5-4	TRBJ2-7	.	CASSLEGYYEQYF	TGTGCCAGCAGCTTGGAGGGGTACTACGAGCAGTACTTC
TRBD1	TRBV6-1	TRBJ1-4	few	CASILQGVAEKLFF	TGTGCCAGCATTCTCCAGGGGGTCGCCGAAAAACTGTTTTTT
TRBD2	TRBV28	TRBJ2-1	.	CASSSPGTSVTGEQFF	TGTGCCAGCAGTTCTCCCGGGACTAGCGTGACCGGGGAGCAGTTCTTC
.	TRBV7-9	TRBJ2-7	.	CASSSDRGSYEQYF	TGTGCCAGCAGCTCGGACCGAGGATCCTACGAGCAGTACTTC
TRBD1	TRBV19	TRBJ2-7	.	CASSPQNRGYYEQYF	TGTGCCAGTAGCCCTCAGAACAGGGGGTACTACGAGCAGTACTTC
.	TRBV7-2	TRBJ2-5	.	CASSFRETQYF	TGTGCCAGCAGCTTTAGAGAGACCCAGTACTTC
.	TRBV11-3	TRBJ1-4	.	CASSQPGHRRGNEKLFF	TGTGCCAGCAGCCAACCGGGACACCGACGGGGTAATGAAAAACTGTTTTTT
TRBD1	TRBV7-9	TRBJ2-5	.	CASSLEENRGKTQYF	TGTGCCAGCAGCTTAGAGGAAAACAGGGGAAAGACCCAGTACTTC
.	TRBV28	TRBJ2-7	.	CASRISDQRLYEQYF	TGTGCCAGCAGGATCTCGGACCAGCGCCTTTACGAGCAGTACTTC
.	TRBV7-2	TRBJ2-1	.	CASSLDGAGNEQFF	TGTGCCAGCAGCTTGGATGGGGCGGGGAATGAGCAGTTCTTC
.	TRBV9	TRBJ2-3	.	CASSVSPRTDTQYF	TGTGCCAGCAGCGTCTCCCCCAGAACAGATACGCAGTATTTT
.	TRBV7-8	TRBJ2-3	.	CASSLVASYYTDTQYF	TGTGCCAGCAGCTTAGTCGCTAGCTATTACACAGATACGCAGTATTTT
.	TRBV7-9	TRBJ1-2	.	CASSLAGWGYGYTF	TGTGCCAGCAGCTTAGCAGGGTGGGGCTATGGCTACACCTTC
TRBD1	TRBV7-2	TRBJ2-5	.	CASSPTGGEETQYF	TGTGCCAGCAGCCCGACAGGGGGCGAGGAGACCCAGTACTTC
.	TRBV7-8	TRBJ2-1	.	CASSPSLDRQYNEQFF	TGTGCCAGCAGCCCCTCCCTAGACAGACAGTACAATGAGCAGTTCTTC
.	TRBV5-5	TRBJ2-1	.	CASSLVSWQFF	TGTGCCAGCAGCCTTGTGAGTTGGCAGTTCTTC
.	TRBV27	TRBJ2-2	.	CASSLIRGVGELFF	TGTGCCAGCAGTTTAATAAGGGGGGTCGGGGAGCTGTTTTTT
TRBD2	TRBV18	TRBJ2-2	once	CASSFSSGRITGELFF	TGTGCCAGCTCATTTTCTAGCGGGAGAATCACCGGGGAGCTGTTTTTT
.	TRBV30	TRBJ1-1	once	CAWKQLWNTEAFF	TGTGCCTGGAAGCAGTTATGGAACACTGAAGCTTTCTTT
.	TRBV11-3	TRBJ2-3	.	CASSLTGTADTQYF	TGTGCCAGCAGCTTGACGGGAACGGCAGATACGCAGTATTTT
TRBD2	TRBV5-6	TRBJ2-2	once	CASSRTSGSLNTGELFF	TGTGCCAGCAGCCGGACTAGCGGGAGCCTTAACACCGGGGAGCTGTTTTTT
TRBD1	TRBV18	TRBJ1-2	.	CASSPQTGGWGYTF	TGTGCCAGCTCACCGCAAACAGGGGGCTGGGGCTACACCTTC
.	TRBV6-5	TRBJ1-4	.	CASSYSPRVGDEKLFF	TGTGCCAGCAGTTACTCGCCGCGGGTTGGAGATGAAAAACTGTTTTTT
.	TRBV9	TRBJ2-3	.	CASSAWGLGADTQYF	TGTGCCAGCAGCGCCTGGGGTTTAGGGGCAGATACGCAGTATTTT
.	TRBV6-5	TRBJ2-7	.	CASSPGFTVGYEQYF	TGTGCCAGCAGTCCGGGGTTCACCGTGGGCTACGAGCAGTACTTC
.	TRBV19	TRBJ2-1	.	CASRSADNEQFF	TGTGCCAGTAGATCCGCCGACAATGAGCAGTTCTTC
.	TRBV6-1	TRBJ2-1	.	CASSEGRGQFF	TGTGCCAGCAGTGAGGGGCGGGGGCAGTTCTTC
TRBD2	TRBV27	TRBJ2-2	.	CASSFLAGGNTGELFF	TGTGCCAGCAGTTTCCTGGCGGGAGGGAACACCGGGGAGCTGTTTTTT
.	TRBV5-4	TRBJ2-5	.	CASSQQEGRETQYF	TGTGCCAGCAGCCAGCAGGAGGGGAGGGAGACCCAGTACTTC
.	TRBV5-4	TRBJ1-1	.	CASSLAKDLNTEAFF	TGTGCCAGCAGCTTGGCGAAAGATTTGAACACTGAAGCTTTCTTT
.	TRBV2	TRBJ1-5	.	CASSGEGVGQPQHF	TGTGCCAGCAGTGGGGAAGGGGTGGGTCAGCCCCAGCATTTT
.	TRBV29-1	TRBJ2-1	.	CSVDRTNNEQFF	TGCAGCGTTGATAGGACAAACAATGAGCAGTTCTTC
.	TRBV7-9	TRBJ1-2	.	CASSLRFSGGNGYTF	TGTGCCAGCAGCTTACGTTTCTCCGGAGGGAATGGCTACACCTTC
TRBD2	TRBV5-4	TRBJ2-3	once	CASSLASGRTDTQYF	TGTGCCAGCAGCTTGGCTAGCGGGAGGACAGATACGCAGTATTTT
.	TRBV18	TRBJ1-2	once	CASSPRQTYGYTF	TGTGCCAGCTCACCGAGACAGACCTATGGCTACACCTTC
.	TRBV27	TRBJ2-1	.	CASSFGRGEQFF	TGTGCCAGCAGTTTTGGGCGGGGTGAGCAGTTCTTC
.	TRBV12-5	TRBJ2-1	.	CASGFAGNEQFF	TGTGCTAGTGGTTTCGCGGGGAATGAGCAGTTCTTC
.	TRBV6-1	TRBJ2-5	.	CATGQDYQETQYF	TGTGCCACTGGACAAGACTACCAAGAGACCCAGTACTTC
TRBD2	TRBV5-1	TRBJ2-1	.	CASSLVAGGDYNEQFF	TGCGCCAGCAGCTTGGTCGCGGGAGGAGACTACAATGAGCAGTTCTTC
.	TRBV27	TRBJ2-3	.	CASSLSQYTDTQYF	TGTGCCAGCAGTTTATCCCAATACACAGATACGCAGTATTTT